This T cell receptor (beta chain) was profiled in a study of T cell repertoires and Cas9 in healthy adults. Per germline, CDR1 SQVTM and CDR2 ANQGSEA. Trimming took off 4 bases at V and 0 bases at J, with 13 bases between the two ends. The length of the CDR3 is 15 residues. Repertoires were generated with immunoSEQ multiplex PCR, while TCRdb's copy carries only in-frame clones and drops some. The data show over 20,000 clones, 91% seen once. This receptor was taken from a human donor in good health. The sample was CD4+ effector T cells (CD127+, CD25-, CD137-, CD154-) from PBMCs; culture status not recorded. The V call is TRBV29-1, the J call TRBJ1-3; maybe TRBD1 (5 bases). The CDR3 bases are TGCAGCGTTGTATCTACGGGGGGCTCTGGAAACACCATATATTTT. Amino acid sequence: CSVVSTGGSGNTIYF.